This TCR beta chain was retrieved from a study of T cells in Graves' hyperthyroidism and ophthalmopathy. Study-level information: Blood was drawn when the patient was first diagnosed and still untreated.

Graves' hyperthyroidism is called stable when ophthalmopathy does not progress within 18 months. RNA transcripts served as the template for amplifying TCR beta CDR3 regions. The TCR CDR3 was amplified in a first-round RT-PCR using the HTBI primer set. TCRdb redid the calling of the multiplex PCR reads with MiXCR, one entry per CDR3 protein. The sample has some 180,000 distinct CDR3 sequences, around 17% seen once. The CDR3 contains 18 residues. The ends lost 0 bases at V and 3 bases at J; junction bases unmatched: 6. Germline V gene sequence: CDR1 SGHAT, CDR2 FQNNGV. Sample: blood. The chain employs TRBV11-2 and TRBJ2-1; TRBD2 aligns across 12 bases. This sequence was found in a woman aged 50 to 60 with Graves' hyperthyroidism. CDR3: CASSLDRGLAGRYNEQFF. In DNA, the CDR3 is TGTGCCAGCAGCTTAGATCGGGGACTAGCGGGCCGCTACAATGAGCAGTTCTTC.